This T cell receptor (beta chain) was recovered during a study of control samples from healthy donors and cancer patients. The germline V and J ends were trimmed by 1 base and 8 bases, with 14 bases remaining between them. The CDR3 covers 14 residues. Germline lookup yields CDR1 SGHTA and CDR2 FQGNSA. Sequencing was performed with immunoSEQ multiplex PCR; in TCRdb, only in-frame clones are kept and a portion is missing. There are roughly 120,000 clones in the sample; roughly 91% occur only once, and 2% to 2.5% lies in the top ten. The receptor was derived from a woman between 65 and 79 years old in good health. What was sequenced was blood. The chain uses TRBV7-2 and TRBJ1-1; D is undetermined. The CDR3 is CASSLEGRGVEAFF. In nucleotides, the CDR3 is TGTGCCAGCAGCTTAGAAGGCCGCGGGGTCGAAGCTTTCTTT.